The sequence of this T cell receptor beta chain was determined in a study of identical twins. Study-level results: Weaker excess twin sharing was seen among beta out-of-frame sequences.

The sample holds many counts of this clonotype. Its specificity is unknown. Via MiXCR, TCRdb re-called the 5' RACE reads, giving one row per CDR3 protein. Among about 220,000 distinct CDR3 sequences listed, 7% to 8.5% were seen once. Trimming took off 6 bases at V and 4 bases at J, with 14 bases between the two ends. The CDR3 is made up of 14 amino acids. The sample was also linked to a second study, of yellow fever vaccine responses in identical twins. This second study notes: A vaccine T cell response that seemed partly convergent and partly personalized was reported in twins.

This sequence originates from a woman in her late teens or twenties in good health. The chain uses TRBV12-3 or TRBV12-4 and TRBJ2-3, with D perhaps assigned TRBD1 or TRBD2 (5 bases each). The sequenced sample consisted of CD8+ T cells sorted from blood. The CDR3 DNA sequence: TGTGCCAGCAGCCGGACTGGGGCCCCAGATACGCAGTATTTT. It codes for CASSRTGAPDTQYF.